This paragraph reports one T cell receptor beta chain. The assay was immunoSEQ multiplex PCR, and TCRdb's table has in-frame clones only and misses some. The sample has some 660,000 clones, around three quarters seen once. Investigators divided CD4+ cells into CD45RA+ naive and CD45RA-negative memory subsets. This specimen comes from a study of shared clonotypes between healthy human individuals. The sequence was collected from a woman younger than 45 in good health. The sequenced sample consisted of memory CD4+ T cells sorted from blood. Subset denoted: CD45RA-negative fraction.

CDR3 nucleotide sequence: TGCGCCAGCAGCTTGGAGGGCAGACCAGTCTCTGGGGCCAACGTCCTGACTTTC. Translated: CASSLEGRPVSGANVLTF. The chain employs TRBV5-1 and TRBJ2-6, with D unclear. Germline assignment: CDR1 SGHRS and CDR2 YFSETQ. This CDR3 has 18 amino acids. With 0 bases removed from V and 0 bases from J, the gap between germline ends came to 13 bases.